This entry describes one T cell receptor (beta chain). These data come from a study of shared clonotypes between healthy human individuals. Study information: Plates per donor: three CD4 naive, three CD4 memory, two CD8 naive, one CD8 memory.

The CDR3 extends over 12 amino acids. Trimming removed 5 bases at V and 3 bases at J, with 11 bases between. Germline V gene sequence: CDR1 SQVTM, CDR2 ANQGSEA. Assay used: immunoSEQ multiplex PCR; TCRdb lists only in-frame clones, some missing. The sample records about 2.4 million clones, under 95% being singletons. The sample comprised naive CD4+ T cells from PBMCs. The subset is: CD45RA+ positively selected. This receptor was taken from a man between 18 and 29 years old in good health. Some clones in this sample may be carry-over from other donors' samples. The gene calls are TRBV29-1 and TRBJ2-7, with D maybe TRBD2 (5 bases). The CDR3 DNA follows: TGCAGCGTTTCAATCGGGGACTACGAGCAGTACTTC. Amino acid sequence: CSVSIGDYEQYF.